Detailed here is one T cell receptor beta chain. The protocol was immunoSEQ multiplex PCR, while the TCRdb copy is restricted to in-frame clones and leaves out a portion. Of 55,000 to 80,000 clones listed, about 86% are singletons. This record belongs to a study of blood T cell repertoires in COVID-19. The receptor comes from a man aged 45 to 65 with active COVID-19. Material for sequencing was peripheral blood.

CDR3 sequence (DNA): TGTGCCAGCAGCTTAGCCGACAGGGCGGCTGGAAACACCATATATTTT. Protein product: CASSLADRAAGNTIYF. The rearrangement links TRBV7-9 to TRBJ1-3; 7 bases are a match to TRBD1. The CDR3 is 16 amino acids. Germline loops: CDR1 SEHNR, CDR2 FQNEAQ (reference sequence). Trimming took 0 bases from V and 2 from J; bases not matched to a gene: 4.